This T cell receptor beta chain was sequenced for a study of blood T cell repertoires in COVID-19. Trimming took off 1 base at V and 2 bases at J, with 10 bases between the two ends. The germline CDR1 and CDR2 sequences are SGHAT and FQNNGV. The CDR3 length is 15 residues. Sequenced by immunoSEQ multiplex PCR; TCRdb stores in-frame clones only, minus some. This table holds almost 35,000 clones, roughly 90% found once. The specimen was peripheral blood. This TCR came from a man aged 55 to 70 with active or convalescent COVID-19. V is TRBV11-2 and J is TRBJ2-3; maybe TRBD2 (6 bases). CDR3 DNA sequence: TGTGCCAGCAGCTTAGGCGCGGGGCCCACAGATACGCAGTATTTT. Amino acid sequence: CASSLGAGPTDTQYF.